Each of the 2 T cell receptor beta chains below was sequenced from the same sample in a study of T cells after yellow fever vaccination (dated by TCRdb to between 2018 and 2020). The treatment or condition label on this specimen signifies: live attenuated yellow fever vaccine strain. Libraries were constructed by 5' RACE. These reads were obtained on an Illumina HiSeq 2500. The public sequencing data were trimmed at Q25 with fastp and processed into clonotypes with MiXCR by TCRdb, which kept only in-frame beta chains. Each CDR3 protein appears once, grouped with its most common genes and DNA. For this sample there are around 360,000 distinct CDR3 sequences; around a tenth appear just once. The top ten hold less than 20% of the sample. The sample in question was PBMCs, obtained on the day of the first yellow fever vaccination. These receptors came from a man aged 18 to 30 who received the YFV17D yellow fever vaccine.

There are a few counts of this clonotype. The CDR3 region is CASRNDRAGTEAFF. CDR3 nucleotides: TGTGCCAGCAGGAACGACAGGGCCGGAACTGAAGCTTTCTTT. J is TRBJ1-1 and V is TRBV11-1; 7 bases agree with TRBD1. CDR1 is SGHAT and CDR2 is FQDESV in the germline V gene (reference sequence). Trimming at V came to 6 bases and at J to 5 bases, leaving 9 bases not matched to a gene. This CDR3 has 14 residues.

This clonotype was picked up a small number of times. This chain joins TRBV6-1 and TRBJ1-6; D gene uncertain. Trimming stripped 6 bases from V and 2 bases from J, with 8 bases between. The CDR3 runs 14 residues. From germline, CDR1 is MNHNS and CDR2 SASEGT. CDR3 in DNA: TGTGCCAGCAGGCTGGGCGCCTATAATTCACCCCTCCACTTT. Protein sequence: CASRLGAYNSPLHF.